This T cell receptor (beta chain) originates from a study of early T cells in non-severe SARS-CoV-2 infection. About the research overall: From unsorted whole blood, bulk RNA was sequenced, and the chains remained unpaired. Study-wide findings and caveats: Matching results from VDJdb favored anti-spike CD8 responses, leaving private and CD4 specificities undetected.

To note about this clonotype: Its antigen is unidentified.

Attached unique molecular identifiers marked individual cDNA molecules. TCRdb redid the calling of the 5' RACE reads with MiXCR, one entry per CDR3 protein. The table has more than 45,000 distinct CDR3 sequences, around an eighth seen once. Germline trimming cut 5 bases from V and 1 base from J; bases unmatched to any gene: 3. This CDR3 has 13 residues. The germline V gene has CDR1 SQVTM and CDR2 ANQGSEA. The chain carries TRBV29-1 and TRBJ2-3, with 7 bases fitting TRBD2. Sequencing was done on a sample of whole blood. This TCR came from an adult who was a healthcare worker with PCR-confirmed SARS-CoV-2 infection or an uninfected control (not recorded which). CDR3 nucleotide sequence: TGCAGCGTTCGGGGGGTTGGCACAGATACGCAGTATTTT. As protein: CSVRGVGTDTQYF.